Described below is a single T cell receptor (beta chain) sequence and its context. The antigen is not known. The sample comes from a study of CD8+ T cells in alopecia areata. General study points: Greater clonality was observed in lesional scalp samples, especially alopecia totalis/universalis, versus normal scalp. Significant decreases in scalp clonality and expanded CD8+ clones followed tofacitinib treatment.

Sequencing used cDNA as its template, made by extracting RNA and reverse transcribing it. Sequenced by immunoSEQ multiplex PCR; TCRdb stores in-frame clones only, minus some. Found here are 90,000 or so clones, around 40% of them singletons; the top ten hold more than 15%. There are 13 residues in the CDR3. The V end was cut by 0 bases, the J end by 2 bases, with 5 bases between. Germline CDR1 reads LGHNA; CDR2 reads YNFKEQ. Treatment of the sample: oral pan-JAK inhibitor, 5-10 mg twice daily. The chain is built from TRBV4-2 and TRBJ2-7; D is unresolved. The receptor's source is a human donor with alopecia areata. Specimen: CD8+ T cells sorted from blood, collected at week 24, from a patient treated with tofacitinib. DNA for the CDR3: TGTGCCAGCAGCCAAGACCGAACCTACGAGCAGTACTTC. Translating it yields CASSQDRTYEQYF.